The clone carrying this T cell receptor (beta chain) appeared a few times. Its antigen is unknown. The record originates from a study of T-cell reconstitution after alpha-beta-depleted transplantation in children. Germline values: CDR1 SEHNR, CDR2 FQNEAQ (reference sequence). Trimming removed 5 bases from V and 7 bases from J, with 18 bases in between. This CDR3 spans 15 amino acids. This sample's TCRbeta library carried unique molecular identifier barcodes. From the PCR reads, TCRdb called clonotypes with MiXCR, one entry per CDR3 protein. The sample records more than 200,000 distinct CDR3 sequences, roughly a quarter being singletons. General study points: Reports say that about two months after transplant, the alpha-beta T cells came out of several hundred graft clones that had expanded. Some patients' high day-60 TCRbeta diversity was traced to surviving recipient T cells and thymic progenitors. A year had passed since transplant, and T-cell counts and diversity by then came mostly from newly produced T cells.

This chain joins TRBV7-9 and TRBJ2-1; tentative D call: TRBD2 (6 bases). The sequences come from PBMCs, mostly from graft donor cells, collected 360 days after TCRalphabeta/CD19-depleted stem cell transplant. This sequence was found in a female patient between 2 and 15 years old who had a stem cell transplant for congenital amegakaryocytic thrombocytopenia, so the T cells may come from the graft donor. The CDR3 spells CASSPRGTPRNEQFF. The CDR3 region has the DNA TGTGCCAGCAGCCCACGCGGGACCCCACGTAATGAGCAGTTCTTC. Full variable domain (outside the CDR3, taken from reference TRBV7-9 and TRBJ2-1): DTGVSQNPRHKITKRGQNVTFRCDPISEHNRLYWYRQTLGQGPEFLTYFQNEAQLEKSRLLSDRFSAERPKGSFSTLEIQRTEQGDSAMYLCASSPRGTPRNEQFFGPGTRLTVL.